This TCR beta chain appears in the sequencing data of a study of T cell repertoires in cytomegalovirus infection. Study-wide background: Public TCR beta signatures marked donors with CMV infection and the matching HLA. Whole-study findings and limits: Cumulative public TCR beta family frequency identified CMV carriers with the relevant HLA. HLA-C-restricted CMV clonotypes gave the most frequent clonotype in two of eight donors.

Notes on this clonotype: Its target is not known.

TCRdb reprocessed the reads via MiXCR and lists one record per CDR3 protein. The sample shows roughly 300,000 distinct CDR3 sequences, about 25% of them seen only once. Germline-derived CDR1 and CDR2 are LNHDA and SQIVND (reference sequence). V was clipped by 10 bases and J by 0 bases; unmatched bases: 5. The CDR3 length is 14 residues. The chain carries TRBV19 and TRBJ1-5; TRBD1 matches 8 bases. Sequencing was carried out using PBMCs. The sequence was collected from a human donor in good health (CMV status not recorded). Some clones in this sample may be carry-over from other donors' samples. The CDR3 here is CAIGQGNSNQPQHF. The CDR3 DNA follows: TGTGCCATTGGACAGGGCAATAGCAATCAGCCCCAGCATTTT.